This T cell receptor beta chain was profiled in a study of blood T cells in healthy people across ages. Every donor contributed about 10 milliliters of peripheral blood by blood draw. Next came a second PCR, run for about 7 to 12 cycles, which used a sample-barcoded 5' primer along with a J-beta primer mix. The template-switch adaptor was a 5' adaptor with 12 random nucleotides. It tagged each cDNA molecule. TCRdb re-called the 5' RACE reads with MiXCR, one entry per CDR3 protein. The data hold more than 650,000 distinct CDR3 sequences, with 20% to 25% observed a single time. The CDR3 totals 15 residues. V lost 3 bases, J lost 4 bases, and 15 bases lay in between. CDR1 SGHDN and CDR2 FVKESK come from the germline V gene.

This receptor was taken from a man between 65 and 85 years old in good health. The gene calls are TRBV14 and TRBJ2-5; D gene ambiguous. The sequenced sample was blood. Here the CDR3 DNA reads TGTGCCAGCAGCCAGACGACCGTGGCTGGAGAGACCCAGTACTTC. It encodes CASSQTTVAGETQYF.